The entry below describes one T cell receptor (beta chain). Its antigen is undetermined. Time point specified: cycle 4 day 1 (C4D1), after five to seven weeks of nivolumab. All the patients suffered relapse after autologous stem cell transplantation, and brentuximab vedotin exposure differed. Best responses fell into complete response, partial response or progressive disease. The data stem from a study of PD-1 blockade in classical Hodgkin lymphoma. Assay used: immunoSEQ multiplex PCR; TCRdb lists only in-frame clones, some missing. Seen here are tens of thousands of clones, around four fifths observed once, and the top ten hold around 37%. General study points: By cycle point C4D1, TCR diversity had risen significantly in CD4+ cells (but not CD8+ cells). Whatever underlies the repertoire differences (possibly disease activity or prior therapy) remains undefined. Lower baseline TCR diversity was reported for newly diagnosed patients than for healthy donors.

The specimen comprised peripheral blood mononuclear cells (PBMCs), sampled before the fourth cycle of nivolumab. This receptor was taken from a human donor with classical Hodgkin lymphoma.

This CDR3 is CASSLGLAGATDTQYF. The CDR3 DNA follows: TGTGCCAGCAGCTTGGGGCTAGCGGGGGCCACAGATACGCAGTATTTT. The chain recombines TRBV4-2 with TRBJ2-3; TRBD2 matches 10 bases. V trimming: 5 bases; J trimming: 2 bases; junction bases outside the gene matches: 7. CDR1 LGHNA and CDR2 YNFKEQ come from the germline V gene. This CDR3 contains 16 residues.